The TCR beta chain under discussion was sequenced for a study of shared clonotypes between healthy human individuals. Naive CD8 populations comprised CD45RO-negative cells positively selected for CCR7, excluding terminally differentiated effector memory CD45RA+ cells. Only in-frame clones appear in the TCRdb table, and some are missing; sequencing was by immunoSEQ multiplex PCR. The repertoire has a few million clones, just over 90% of them found once; the top ten carry 1.5% to 2%. The germline V gene encodes CDR1 SGDLS and CDR2 YYNGEE. The CDR3 has 15 residues. Trimming removed 4 bases from V and 2 bases from J; junction bases left unmatched: 7.

The sequencing sample was made of naive CD8+ T cells from PBMCs. This sequence originates from a young man in good health. Some clones in this sample may be carry-over from other donors' samples. This chain links TRBV9 with TRBJ2-7, with TRBD2 matching over 9 bases. CDR3: CASSPSGLAPYEQYF. The CDR3 bases are TGTGCCAGCAGCCCCTCGGGACTAGCTCCCTACGAGCAGTACTTC.